A single sample gave rise to the 7 T cell receptor beta chains below, sequenced in a study of PD-1 blockade in mismatch repair-deficient tumors. Produced via immunoSEQ multiplex PCR; TCRdb's table is partial and in-frame only. Among approximately 50,000 clones listed, more than 75% were seen once. The specimen was peripheral blood, collected 4 weeks after starting pembrolizumab. All receptors derive from an adult with mismatch repair-deficient cancer.

This clone has just one count. The rearrangement links TRBV2 to TRBJ2-1, with 12 bases matching TRBD2. The CDR3 is 14 amino acids. J gave up 7 bases and V 6 bases, and 4 bases lay outside the gene matches. Germline CDR1 is SNHLY and CDR2 is FYNNEI. The CDR3 DNA reads TGTGCCAGCAGGACTAGCGGGAGTTCGAATGAGCAGTTCTTC. Amino acid sequence: CASRTSGSSNEQFF.

The DNA for the CDR3 is TGCGCCAGCAGCTCCCTTAGCGGGAGCATCGATGAGCAGTTCTTC. Its translation is CASSSLSGSIDEQFF. The chain is built from TRBV5-1 and TRBJ2-1; TRBD2 agrees at 9 bases. Germline V gene sequence: CDR1 SGHRS, CDR2 YFSETQ. Losses at the gene ends were 3 bases for V and 8 bases for J; bases not matched to a gene: 9. This CDR3 contains 15 residues.

This chain joins TRBV19 and TRBJ2-5; possible D gene TRBD2, 6 bases. V was trimmed by 10 bases and J by 3 bases, leaving 15 bases between them. This CDR3 is 13 amino acids long. Germline V gives CDR1 LNHDA, CDR2 SQIVND (reference sequence). The CDR3 reads CAIKNTGEETQYF. The CDR3, as DNA: TGTGCCATCAAGAACACGGGAGAAGAGACCCAGTACTTC.

This clone was observed a few times. This chain joins TRBV2 and TRBJ1-3; TRBD1 is a possible D gene (6 bases). The CDR3 consists of 13 residues. In germline, CDR1 is SNHLY, CDR2 FYNNEI. V lost 5 bases to trimming and J lost 4 bases, with 9 bases between them. CDR3 DNA: TGTGCCAGCAGTACAGGGCTGGGAAACACCATATATTTT. Translated, it gives CASSTGLGNTIYF.

The chain uses TRBV9 and TRBJ1-4; the D gene is possibly TRBD1 (5 bases). V gave up 6 bases and J gave up 0 bases, with 18 bases separating them. Germline V gene data show CDR1 as SGDLS and CDR2 as YYNGEE. This CDR3 has 17 amino acids. CDR3 DNA sequence: TGTGCCAGCACTCGAGGAGGCGGGGGGTCAACTAATGAAAAACTGTTTTTT. As protein: CASTRGGGGSTNEKLFF.

CDR3 in amino acids: CASSLGLGQETQYF. Written as DNA, the CDR3 is TGTGCCAGCAGCTTGGGACTAGGTCAAGAGACCCAGTACTTC. The chain recombines TRBV5-4 with TRBJ2-5; TRBD2 might be the D (6 bases). V gave up 0 bases and J gave up 2 bases, with 8 bases separating them. CDR1 and CDR2 (germline): SGHNT, YYREEE (reference sequence). CDR3 length: 14 residues.

This rearrangement joins TRBV6-6 to TRBJ1-1; 7 bases line up with TRBD1. Germline values: CDR1 MNHNY, CDR2 SVGAGI (reference sequence). Losses at the gene ends were 6 bases for V and 5 bases for J; bases not matched to a gene: 9. This CDR3 is built from 14 residues. The CDR3 is CASSLGQQKTEAFF. The CDR3 DNA reads TGTGCCAGCAGCCTGGGACAGCAAAAAACTGAAGCTTTCTTT.